Sequencing of this T cell receptor (beta chain) was carried out in a study of cytomegalovirus exposure and HLA in healthy donors. The V and J ends lost 5 bases and 0 bases respectively, with 20 bases between them. The CDR3 sequence is 19 residues long. CDR1 LNHDA and CDR2 SQIVND come from the germline V gene (reference sequence). Both 60 Vbeta primers and 13 Jbeta primers went into the PCR. Repertoires were generated with immunoSEQ multiplex PCR, while TCRdb's copy carries only in-frame clones and drops some. Its table records 150,000 to 200,000 clones. Study-level points and caveats: Across HLA loci, a later analysis found differing TCR association rates, with DRB1 most and HLA-C fewest.

About this clone: Its antigen is undetermined.

This sequence originates from a woman aged 18-29 years in good health and CMV-seropositive. The chain uses TRBV19 and TRBJ2-6; D is possibly TRBD1 (5 bases). Sequenced material: PBMCs. Here the CDR3 reads CASSPYVGRDSSGANVLTF. The CDR3 bases are TGTGCCAGTAGTCCATACGTCGGCAGGGATAGCTCTGGGGCCAACGTCCTGACTTTC.